This T cell receptor (beta chain) stems from a study of blood T cell repertoires in COVID-19 (dated by TCRdb to about 2020). Regarding the research as a whole: Collaborator samples came from the United States, Italy and Spain and covered acute and convalescent phases of COVID-19. The material from the prospective study consisted of cDNA or gDNA derived from T cells, B-cell-depleted T cells, or PBMCs. The sample metadata nearly always contained a de-identified subject ID, COVID-19 status, age in years and sex. Subjects who had been exposed to COVID-19, were actively infected with it, or had recovered from it provided the deeply sampled blood TCRbeta repertoires that made up the dataset. A freely available public database, intended as a resource for researchers studying the immune response to SARS-CoV-2, is where the repertoires were released. The samples were drawn from two sources: the first 160 participants of the ongoing ImmuneRACE study, and 1,254 subjects contributed by 6 global collaborators. Where HLA class I and class II types were available, the types were taken from metadata supplied by the sample provider, not from assay-based typing. Results and caveats for the whole study, not just this receptor: Clinical and demographic metadata were provided uncurated, with the amount varying by source and participant.

The immunoSEQ Assay, a bias-controlled multiplex PCR, was used to amplify TCRbeta CDR3 regions from genomic DNA. The authors processed their data as follows. The number of nucleated cells in each sample was estimated by amplification of reference gene primers within the assay. Sequence reads were collapsed and filtered to measure the absolute abundance of every unique TCRbeta CDR3 rearrangement. For each sample, productive Simpson clonality was calculated as the square root of Simpson's diversity index across productive rearrangements. Sourced from immuneACCESS, this table was stored by TCRdb with only in-frame sequences that have V and J called. A share of the clones is absent; for the studies checked, an unresolved V gene accounts for under half, and the remainder has no known explanation. That table gives V, J and clone size, and the DNA gave D and trimming. In all, the sample holds 200,000 to 250,000 clones, and roughly four fifths of those were seen once. The ten biggest clones cover 6.5% to 9% of the sample.

Whole blood was collected in K2EDTA tubes by collaborating institutions according to the institutions' own protocols. For TCRbeta analysis, collaborators shipped samples as frozen whole blood, isolated PBMCs, or DNA extracted from either of those sample types. V drops 10 bases and J drops 1 base, leaving 8 bases in between. Via the germline V gene, CDR1 is MDHEN and CDR2 SYDVKM. The CDR3 measures 12 amino acids from cysteine to phenylalanine. Only the CDR3 DNA is retained, 36 bases long and in frame from the first base. Only a few counts were recorded for this clone. Its antigen is still unknown. No qualities accompany the bases; no much larger clone lies one base away. This sample includes further DNA sequences coding for the same CDR3.

The sequence derives from a woman in her fifties or sixties with active or convalescent COVID-19. The chain couples TRBV28 to TRBJ1-5; the best D guess is TRBD1, with 5 bases matching. Sample: peripheral blood. The DNA sequence reads TGTGCCATCCGACAGAGCAATCAGCCCCAGCATTTT. Its product reads: CAIRQSNQPQHF. The entire variable domain, with the stretches around the CDR3 drawn from the reference TRBV28 and TRBJ1-5 proteins, is DVKVTQSSRYLVKRTGEKVFLECVQDMDHENMFWYRQDPGLGLRLIYFSYDVKMKEKGDIPEGYSVSREKKERFSLILESASTNQTSMYLCAIRQSNQPQHFGDGTRLSIL.